The entry below describes one T cell receptor beta chain. Its antigen is still unknown. Germline values: CDR1 SQVTM, CDR2 ANQGSEA. This CDR3 spans 12 amino acids. V lost 0 bases and J 4 bases, leaving 6 bases between the germline ends. The study sampled blood at baseline, cycle 4 day 1, and cycle 7 day 1. The sample comes from a study of OX40 agonist ivuxolimab in advanced cancers. Study at large: An agonistic human IgG2 monoclonal antibody against OX40 (CD134) was given. Study results and limitations: In the expanded peripheral T cells, antigen specificity was never determined. Low normalized clonal expansion also occurred in some nonresponding patients.

Produced via immunoSEQ multiplex PCR; TCRdb's table is partial and in-frame only. Of 95,000 to 100,000 clones in the sample, 90% are singletons; the top ten hold around 1.5%. This sequence originates from an adult with an advanced solid tumor such as melanoma, head and neck, liver or kidney cancer. The sample here was CD4+ or CD8+ T cells sorted from blood, taken in a trial of the OX40 agonist ivuxolimab. The chain links TRBV29-1 to TRBJ1-2; D uncertain. CDR3 residues: CSVEEQTYGYTF. CDR3 in DNA: TGCAGCGTTGAAGAACAGACCTATGGCTACACCTTC.